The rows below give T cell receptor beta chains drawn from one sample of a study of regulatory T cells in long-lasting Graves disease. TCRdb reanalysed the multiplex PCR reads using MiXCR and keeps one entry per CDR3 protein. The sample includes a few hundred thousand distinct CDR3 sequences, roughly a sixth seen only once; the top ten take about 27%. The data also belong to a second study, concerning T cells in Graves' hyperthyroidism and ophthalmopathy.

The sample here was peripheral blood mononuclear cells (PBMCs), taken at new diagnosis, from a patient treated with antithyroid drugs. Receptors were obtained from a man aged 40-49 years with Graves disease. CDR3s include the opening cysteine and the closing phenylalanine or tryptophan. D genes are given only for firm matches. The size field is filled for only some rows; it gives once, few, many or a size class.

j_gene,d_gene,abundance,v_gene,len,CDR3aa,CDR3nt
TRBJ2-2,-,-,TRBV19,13,CASAPRVTGELFF,TGTGCCAGTGCCCCCAGGGTGACCGGGGAGCTGTTTTTT
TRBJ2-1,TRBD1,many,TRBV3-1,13,CASSHPGGLEQFF,TGTGCCAGCAGCCACCCAGGGGGCCTTGAGCAGTTCTTC
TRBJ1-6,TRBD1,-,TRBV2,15,CASSQQGARGSPLHF,TGTGCCAGCAGTCAACAGGGGGCGCGGGGCTCACCCCTCCACTTT
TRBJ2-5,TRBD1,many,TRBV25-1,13,CASSERTGIYQYF,TGTGCCAGCAGTGAAAGGACAGGGATCTATCAGTACTTC
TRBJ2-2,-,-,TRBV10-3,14,CAISIRGNTGELFF,TGTGCCATCTCAATCCGGGGGAACACCGGGGAGCTGTTTTTT
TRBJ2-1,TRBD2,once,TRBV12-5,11,CASGGGLGQFF,TGTGCTAGTGGGGGGGGGTTGGGGCAGTTCTTC
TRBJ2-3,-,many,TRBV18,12,CASSRYQDTQYF,TGTGCCAGCTCCCGATATCAGGATACGCAGTATTTT
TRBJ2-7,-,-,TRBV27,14,CASSLRRAGGEQYF,TGTGCCAGCAGTCTCCGGAGGGCAGGGGGCGAGCAGTACTTC
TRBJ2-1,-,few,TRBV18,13,CASSTTQDNEQFF,TGTGCCAGCTCAACCACTCAGGACAATGAGCAGTTCTTC
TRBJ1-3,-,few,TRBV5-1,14,CASKFLSSGNTIYF,TGCGCCAGCAAATTTTTAAGCTCTGGAAACACCATATATTTT
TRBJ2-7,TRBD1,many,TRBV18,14,CASSPRTGAYEQYF,TGTGCCAGCAGCCCGCGGACAGGAGCCTACGAGCAGTACTTC
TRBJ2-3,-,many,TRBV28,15,CASSFRGQRTDTQYF,TGTGCCAGCAGCTTTCGGGGGCAACGCACAGATACGCAGTATTTT
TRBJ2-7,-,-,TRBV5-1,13,CASSLNRQYEQYF,TGCGCCAGCAGCTTAAACAGGCAATACGAGCAGTACTTC
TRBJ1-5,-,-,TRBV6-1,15,CASIWSGDSNQPQHF,TGTGCCAGCATCTGGTCAGGCGATAGCAATCAGCCCCAGCATTTT
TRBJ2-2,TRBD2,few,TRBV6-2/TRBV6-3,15,CASSSRRGLTGELFF,TGTGCCAGCAGTTCTCGGCGGGGGTTAACCGGGGAGCTGTTTTTT
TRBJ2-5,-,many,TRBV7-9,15,CASSAYTDPQETQYF,TGTGCCAGCAGCGCTTACACGGACCCGCAAGAGACCCAGTACTTC
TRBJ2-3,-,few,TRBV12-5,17,CASGLVQSGQLTDTQYF,TGTGCTAGTGGTTTGGTACAATCCGGACAGCTCACAGATACGCAGTATTTT
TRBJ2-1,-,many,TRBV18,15,CASSPPVGGDGEQFF,TGTGCCAGCTCACCACCAGTAGGGGGGGATGGTGAGCAGTTCTTC
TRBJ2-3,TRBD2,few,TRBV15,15,CATSSQTSGVDTQYF,TGTGCCACCAGCAGTCAGACTAGCGGGGTAGATACGCAGTATTTT
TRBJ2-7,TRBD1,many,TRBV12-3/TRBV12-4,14,CASSLGQGVYEQYF,TGTGCCAGCAGTTTAGGGCAGGGGGTATACGAGCAGTACTTC
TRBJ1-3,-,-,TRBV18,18,CASSQVSARGDSGNTIYF,TGTGCCAGCTCACAAGTTTCTGCGCGGGGCGACTCTGGAAACACCATATATTTT
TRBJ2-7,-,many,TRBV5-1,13,CASSLWLAREQYF,TGCGCCAGCAGCTTGTGGCTAGCGCGTGAGCAGTACTTC
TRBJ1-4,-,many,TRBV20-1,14,CSSGGFGANEKLFF,TGCAGTAGCGGGGGGTTCGGAGCTAATGAAAAACTGTTTTTT
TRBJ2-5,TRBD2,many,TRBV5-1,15,CASSLVAGKQETQYF,TGCGCCAGCAGCTTGGTAGCGGGGAAACAAGAGACCCAGTACTTC
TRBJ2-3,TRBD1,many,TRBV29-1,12,CSAGQGADTQYF,TGCAGCGCCGGACAGGGCGCAGATACGCAGTATTTT
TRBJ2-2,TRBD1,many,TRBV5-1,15,CASSQTGGGTGELFF,TGCGCCAGCAGCCAAACAGGGGGCGGCACCGGGGAGCTGTTTTTT
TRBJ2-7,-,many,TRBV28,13,CACSWQSSYEQYF,TGTGCCTGCTCCTGGCAAAGCTCCTACGAGCAGTACTTC
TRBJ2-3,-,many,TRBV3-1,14,CASSPSVNADTQYF,TGTGCCAGCAGCCCCTCCGTGAATGCAGATACGCAGTATTTT
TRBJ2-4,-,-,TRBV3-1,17,CASSPPTGRGGLGIQYF,TGTGCCAGCAGCCCTCCAACGGGGAGGGGGGGCCTCGGCATTCAGTACTTC
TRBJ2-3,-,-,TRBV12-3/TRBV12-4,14,CASSWTGRVDTQYF,TGTGCCAGCAGCTGGACTGGAAGGGTGGATACGCAGTATTTT
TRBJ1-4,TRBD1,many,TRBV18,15,CASSPPLQGSEKLFF,TGTGCCAGCTCACCACCGCTACAGGGGAGTGAAAAACTGTTTTTT
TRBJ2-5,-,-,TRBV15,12,CATSGGMETQYF,TGTGCCACCAGTGGGGGGATGGAGACCCAGTACTTC
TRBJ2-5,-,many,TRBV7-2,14,CASSLQTGQETQYF,TGTGCCAGCAGCCTACAGACAGGCCAAGAGACCCAGTACTTC
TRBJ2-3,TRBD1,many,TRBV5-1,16,CASSLWTGGNTDTQYF,TGCGCCAGCAGCTTGTGGACAGGGGGGAACACAGATACGCAGTATTTT
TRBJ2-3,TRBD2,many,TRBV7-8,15,CASSLRLASTDTQYF,TGTGCCAGCAGCTTAAGACTAGCTAGCACAGATACGCAGTATTTT
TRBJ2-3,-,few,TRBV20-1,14,CSAQGGTSTDTQYF,TGCAGTGCTCAAGGCGGGACTTCCACAGATACGCAGTATTTT
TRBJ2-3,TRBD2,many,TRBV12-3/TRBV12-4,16,CASSFTERGSTDTQYF,TGTGCCAGCAGTTTCACGGAGCGGGGTAGCACAGATACGCAGTATTTT
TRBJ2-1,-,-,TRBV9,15,CASSPRGWTPNEQFF,TGTGCCAGCAGCCCCCGGGGCTGGACCCCAAATGAGCAGTTCTTC
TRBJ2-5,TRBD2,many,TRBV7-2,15,CASSLAARRGETQYF,TGTGCCAGCAGCTTAGCGGCGCGGCGGGGGGAGACCCAGTACTTC
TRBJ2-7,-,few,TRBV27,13,CASSLRQPYEQYF,TGTGCCAGCAGTTTACGACAGCCCTACGAGCAGTACTTC
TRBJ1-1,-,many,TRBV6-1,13,CASRAQPATEAFF,TGTGCCAGCAGGGCCCAACCTGCCACTGAAGCTTTCTTT
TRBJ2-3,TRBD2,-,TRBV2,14,CASSEAGLAGGQYF,TGTGCCAGCAGTGAAGCGGGACTAGCGGGGGGGCAGTATTTT
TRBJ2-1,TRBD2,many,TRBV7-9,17,CASSKRYSGGALNEQFF,TGTGCCAGCAGCAAAAGATATAGCGGGGGGGCCTTGAATGAGCAGTTCTTC
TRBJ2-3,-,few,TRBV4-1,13,CASSQEDLTVPLF,TGCGCCAGCAGCCAAGAAGATTTGACCGTTCCCTTGTTT
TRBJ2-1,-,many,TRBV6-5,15,CASSYTSDYYNEQFF,TGTGCCAGCAGTTACACCTCCGACTACTACAATGAGCAGTTCTTC
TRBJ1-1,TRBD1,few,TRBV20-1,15,CSARAHGQGYTEAFF,TGCAGTGCTAGAGCCCACGGACAGGGTTACACTGAAGCTTTCTTT
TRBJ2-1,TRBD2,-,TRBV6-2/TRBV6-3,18,CASSYSTAGGNIYNEQFF,TGTGCCAGCAGTTACTCGACAGCGGGGGGCAATATTTACAATGAGCAGTTCTTC
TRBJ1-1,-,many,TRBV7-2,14,CASSRTRGATEAFF,TGTGCCAGCAGTCGAACGAGGGGGGCAACTGAAGCTTTCTTT